The 17 T cell receptor beta chains given below trace back to one sample, sequenced in a study of identifying expanded T cells in peripheral blood. The table came from immunoSEQ multiplex PCR; TCRdb's copy has only in-frame clones and leaves some out. The table has around 68,000 clones, more than 70% seen once. Material for sequencing was blood. These receptors were obtained from a person between 18 and 75 years old in good health.

The sample holds a few counts of this clone. The chain combines TRBV7-8 with TRBJ1-5; D remains unclear. V gave up 1 base and J gave up 7 bases, with 8 bases separating them. Germline CDR1 is SGHVS and CDR2 is FQNEAQ. The CDR3 contains 13 residues. Here the CDR3 reads CASSLEVAQPQHF. The CDR3 DNA reads as TGTGCCAGCAGCTTAGAGGTGGCGCAGCCCCAGCATTTT.

This clone was counted a few times. The chain joins TRBV5-4 to TRBJ2-2; D is unclear. Germline V gene sequence: CDR1 SGHNT, CDR2 YYREEE (reference sequence). Deletions cut 4 bases from V and 3 bases from J, with 10 bases between. There are 14 residues in the CDR3. CDR3 amino acids: CASSLRTDTGELFF. CDR3 DNA sequence: TGTGCCAGCAGCCTCCGGACGGACACCGGGGAGCTGTTTTTT. The full variable domain, completed using reference TRBV5-4 and TRBJ2-2, is ETGVTQSPTHLIKTRGQQVTLRCSSQSGHNTVSWYQQALGQGPQFIFQYYREEENGRGNFPPRFSGLQFPNYSSELNVNALELDDSALYLCASSLRTDTGELFFGEGSRLTVL.

The rearrangement uses TRBV9 and TRBJ1-1; 8 bases match TRBD1. With V trimmed by 3 bases and J by 6 bases, 7 bases remained unmatched. From germline, CDR1 is SGDLS and CDR2 YYNGEE. This CDR3 contains 14 residues. This CDR3 is CASSAPDRDAEAFF. The CDR3 region has the DNA TGTGCCAGCAGCGCTCCGGACAGGGACGCTGAAGCTTTCTTT. The full variable domain, in which reference TRBV9 and TRBJ1-1 provide the parts outside the CDR3, is DSGVTQTPKHLITATGQRVTLRCSPRSGDLSVYWYQQSLDQGLQFLIQYYNGEERAKGNILERFSAQQFPDLHSELNLSSLELGDSALYFCASSAPDRDAEAFFGQGTRLTVV.

The chain links TRBV7-9 to TRBJ1-1, with TRBD1 matching 9 bases. CDR3 length: 15 residues. In germline, CDR1 is SEHNR, CDR2 FQNEAQ (reference sequence). V was pared by 3 bases and J by 0 bases, with 2 bases of the junction left unmatched. CDR3 coding DNA: TGTGCCAGCAGCTTCAGGGACAGGGTGAACACTGAAGCTTTCTTT. Its translation is CASSFRDRVNTEAFF.

CDR3 sequence (DNA): TGTGCCAGCAGCATCCAAGCGGGGGTTGCGGGAGAGACCCAGTACTTC. This encodes CASSIQAGVAGETQYF. V and J are TRBV5-6 and TRBJ2-5; TRBD2 agrees at 8 bases. Trimming removed 4 bases from V and 4 bases from J; junction bases left unmatched: 12. Germline loops: CDR1 SGHDT, CDR2 YYEEEE. This CDR3 is 16 amino acids long. The variable domain in full, with the rest retrieved from reference TRBV5-6 and TRBJ2-5, is DAGVTQSPTHLIKTRGQQVTLRCSPKSGHDTVSWYQQALGQGPQFIFQYYEEEERQRGNFPDRFSGHQFPNYSSELNVNALLLGDSALYLCASSIQAGVAGETQYFGPGTRLLVL.

The chain combines TRBV9 with TRBJ2-7, with D perhaps matching TRBD1 (6 bases). The CDR3 is 14 amino acids. V lost 1 base and J 5 bases, leaving 13 bases between the germline ends. Germline V gene lookup returns CDR1 SGDLS and CDR2 YYNGEE. CDR3 sequence (DNA): TGTGCCAGCAGCGTACTGGGGGCTAGGGACGAGCAGTACTTC. Protein sequence: CASSVLGARDEQYF. The full variable domain, its missing parts supplied by reference TRBV9 and TRBJ2-7, is DSGVTQTPKHLITATGQRVTLRCSPRSGDLSVYWYQQSLDQGLQFLIQYYNGEERAKGNILERFSAQQFPDLHSELNLSSLELGDSALYFCASSVLGARDEQYFGPGTRLTVT.

This chain uses TRBV7-2 with TRBJ2-7; no clear D gene. Germline V CDR1 and CDR2: SGHTA, FQGNSA. The germline V and J ends were trimmed by 5 bases and 2 bases, with 13 bases remaining between them. The CDR3 sequence is 14 residues long. CDR3 residues: CASSDRRLPYEQYF. CDR3 DNA: TGTGCCAGCAGCGACCGCCGGCTCCCCTACGAGCAGTACTTC.

The rearrangement joins TRBV9 to TRBJ2-7; TRBD1 aligns across 9 bases. With 4 bases clipped from V and 6 bases from J, the junction kept 8 bases outside the gene matches. Germline loops: CDR1 SGDLS, CDR2 YYNGEE. There are 14 residues in the CDR3. CDR3 DNA: TGTGCCAGCAGCCCGGGACAGGGCCCGTCCGAGCAGTACTTC. Its translation is CASSPGQGPSEQYF.

This clone is medium-sized in the sample. Other DNA sequences of this sample code for an identical CDR3. CDR3 loop: CASSDSSGSYNEQFF. CDR3 in DNA: TGTGCCAGCAGTGACTCTAGCGGGAGTTACAATGAGCAGTTCTTC. This chain joins TRBV6-4 and TRBJ2-1; 9 bases are shared with TRBD2. CDR3 size: 15 residues. V lost 0 bases, J lost 4 bases, and 1 base stayed unmatched. Germline assignment: CDR1 MRHNA and CDR2 SNTAGT.

This chain links TRBV28 with TRBJ1-6; D is unresolved. The V gene lost 5 bases and the J gene lost 7 bases, with 18 bases spanning the gap. In germline, CDR1 is MDHEN, CDR2 SYDVKM. The CDR3 runs 16 residues. CDR3 region: CASSAPQGGRNSPLHF. CDR3 nucleotide sequence: TGTGCCAGCAGTGCCCCACAAGGAGGGAGGAATTCACCCCTCCACTTT. Full variable domain (rest looked up from reference TRBV28 and TRBJ1-6): DVKVTQSSRYLVKRTGEKVFLECVQDMDHENMFWYRQDPGLGLRLIYFSYDVKMKEKGDIPEGYSVSREKKERFSLILESASTNQTSMYLCASSAPQGGRNSPLHFGNGTRLTVT.

The V call is TRBV6-5, the J call TRBJ2-1, with TRBD2 identical over 7 bases. Per the germline V gene, CDR1 is MNHEY and CDR2 is SVGAGI. The length of the CDR3 is 13 residues. The trim removed 11 bases at V and 3 bases at J, leaving 7 bases unmatched. The CDR3 here is CAAGRDLYNEQFF. CDR3 nucleotide sequence: TGTGCCGCAGGGAGGGACCTCTACAATGAGCAGTTCTTC.

This chain links TRBV4-2 with TRBJ2-1; TRBD1 might be the D (6 bases). Germline lookup yields CDR1 LGHNA and CDR2 YNFKEQ. This CDR3 has 15 amino acids. Between the trimmed V and J ends, which lost 0 bases and 8 bases, there was a span of 14 bases. CDR3 sequence (DNA): TGTGCCAGCAGCCAAGATTACAGGGCATTCGATGAGCAGTTCTTC. Translation: CASSQDYRAFDEQFF.

The V and J genes are TRBV6-4 and TRBJ2-2; a possible D gene is TRBD1 (6 bases). The CDR3 is 14 amino acids. V was shortened by 2 bases and J by 4 bases, with 8 bases between the two germline ends. Germline assignment: CDR1 MRHNA and CDR2 SNTAGT. The CDR3 nucleotides read TGTGCCAGCAGTGACAGGGGGAGCACCGGGGAGCTGTTTTTT. Encoded protein: CASSDRGSTGELFF.

The chain joins TRBV30 to TRBJ1-1; 7 bases fit TRBD1. The germline CDR1 and CDR2 sequences are GTSNPN and SVGIG (reference sequence). The CDR3 covers 14 residues. With V trimmed by 7 bases and J by 0 bases, 8 bases remained unmatched. The CDR3 region has the DNA TGTGCCTTGAGCCGAGGGACAGTGAACACTGAAGCTTTCTTT. Amino acid sequence: CALSRGTVNTEAFF.

This chain joins TRBV6-1 and TRBJ1-2, with 10 positions matching TRBD1. There are 14 residues in the CDR3. V trimming: 5 bases; J trimming: 2 bases; junction bases outside the gene matches: 2. Germline assignment: CDR1 MNHNS and CDR2 SASEGT. The DNA for the CDR3 is TGTGCCAGCAGTCGACAGGGGGCGAACTATGGCTACACCTTC. The encoded protein is CASSRQGANYGYTF.

The J gene is TRBJ2-7, the V gene TRBV5-1; the match to TRBD1 covers 9 bases. J was trimmed by 2 bases and V by 2 bases; bases with no gene match: 2. The CDR3 is 14 amino acids. Germline V gene data show CDR1 as SGHRS and CDR2 as YFSETQ. The CDR3 here is CASSFGQGTYEQYF. The CDR3 DNA reads as TGCGCCAGCAGCTTTGGACAGGGGACCTACGAGCAGTACTTC.

The V gene is TRBV10-2, the J gene TRBJ2-2; TRBD2 aligns across 9 bases. This CDR3 spans 16 amino acids. V shed 4 bases, J shed 2 bases, and the junction held 5 bases outside the gene matches. Germline assignment: CDR1 WSHSY and CDR2 SAAADI. The CDR3 here is CASSGVAGVNTGELFF. CDR3 DNA: TGCGCCAGCAGTGGGGTAGCGGGGGTAAACACCGGGGAGCTGTTTTTT.